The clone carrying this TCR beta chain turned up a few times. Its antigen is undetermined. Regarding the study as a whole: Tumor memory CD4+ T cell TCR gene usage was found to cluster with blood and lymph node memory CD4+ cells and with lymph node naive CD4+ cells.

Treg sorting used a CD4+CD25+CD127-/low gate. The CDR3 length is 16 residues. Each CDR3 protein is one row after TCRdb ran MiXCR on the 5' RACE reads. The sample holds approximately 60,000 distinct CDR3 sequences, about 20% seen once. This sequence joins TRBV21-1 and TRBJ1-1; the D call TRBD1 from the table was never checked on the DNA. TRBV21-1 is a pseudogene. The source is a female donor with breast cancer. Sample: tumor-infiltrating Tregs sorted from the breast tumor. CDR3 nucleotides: TGTGCCAGCAACAAAGATGGAGGGGGGAGCGACACTGAAGCTTTCTTT. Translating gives CASNKDGGGSDTEAFF.